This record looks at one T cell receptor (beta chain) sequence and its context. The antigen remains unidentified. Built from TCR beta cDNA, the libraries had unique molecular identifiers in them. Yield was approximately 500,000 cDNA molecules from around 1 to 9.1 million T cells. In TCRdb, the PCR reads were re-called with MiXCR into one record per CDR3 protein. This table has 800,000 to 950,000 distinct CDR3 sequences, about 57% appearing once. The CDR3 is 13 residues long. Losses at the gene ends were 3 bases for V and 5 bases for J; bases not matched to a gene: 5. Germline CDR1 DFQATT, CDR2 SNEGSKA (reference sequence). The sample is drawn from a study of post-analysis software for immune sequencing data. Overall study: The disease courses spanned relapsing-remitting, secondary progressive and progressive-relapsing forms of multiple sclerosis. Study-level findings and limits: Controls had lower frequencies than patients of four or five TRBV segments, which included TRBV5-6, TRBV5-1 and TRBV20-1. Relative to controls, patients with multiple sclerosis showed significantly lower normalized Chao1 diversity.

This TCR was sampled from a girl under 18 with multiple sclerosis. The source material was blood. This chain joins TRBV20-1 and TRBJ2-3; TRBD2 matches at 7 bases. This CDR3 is CSASRERGDTQYF. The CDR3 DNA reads TGCAGTGCTAGTCGAGAGCGGGGAGATACGCAGTATTTT.